These 28 T cell receptor beta chains were sequenced from one sample in a study of CD8 T cells in ankylosing spondylitis. Study findings and constraints: What appeared characteristic of ankylosing spondylitis blood was a TCR beta motif of eight or nine highly homologous variants.

These receptors' antigens are unknown. MiXCR, applied by TCRdb to the 5' RACE reads, yields one record per CDR3 protein. The sample holds about 220,000 distinct CDR3 sequences, 6% to 8% seen once. Sequenced material: blood, either unsorted or a sorted T cell fraction (not recorded which). The receptors originated from a male donor with ankylosing spondylitis.

This clonotype was counted a few times. The chain is built from TRBV25-1 and TRBJ2-1; 8 bases align to TRBD2. The CDR3 covers 14 residues. Germline V gives CDR1 MGHDK, CDR2 SYGVNS. Germline trimming cut 6 bases from V and 0 bases from J; bases unmatched to any gene: 1. The CDR3 spells CASSGRVSYNEQFF. Here the CDR3 DNA reads TGTGCCAGCAGCGGGAGGGTCTCCTACAATGAGCAGTTCTTC.

This clonotype was detected ten times or more. The chain combines TRBV5-5 with TRBJ1-1, with TRBD1 as a possible D gene (5 bases). The CDR3 length is 13 residues. Trimming stripped 5 bases from V and 6 bases from J, with 14 bases between. CDR1 SGHKS and CDR2 YYEKEE come from the germline V gene (reference sequence). Here the CDR3 reads CASSFQGWPEAFF. CDR3 nucleotide sequence: TGTGCCAGCAGTTTTCAGGGATGGCCTGAAGCTTTCTTT.

The sample holds many counts of this clonotype. The chain has TRBV29-1 and TRBJ1-3, with D unresolved. This CDR3 is built from 14 residues. The V and J ends lost 1 base and 0 bases respectively, with 7 bases between them. Germline V CDR1 and CDR2: SQVTM, ANQGSEA. The chain's CDR3 is CSVEGAGSGNTIYF. Written as DNA, the CDR3 is TGCAGCGTTGAAGGTGCAGGCTCTGGAAACACCATATATTTT.

This clonotype was detected ten times or more. This sequence joins TRBV6-2 or TRBV6-3 and TRBJ2-1, with D unresolved. The CDR3 is made up of 15 amino acids. V gave up 7 bases and J gave up 1 base, with 14 bases separating them. Germline assignment: CDR1 MNHEY and CDR2 SVGEGT. The CDR3 sequence: CASKLTPLSYNEQFF. The DNA for the CDR3 is TGTGCCAGCAAACTAACACCACTGTCCTACAATGAGCAGTTCTTC.

This clonotype was counted at least ten times. J is TRBJ1-1 and V is TRBV2; D might be TRBD1 (6 bases). V was shortened by 6 bases and J by 3 bases, with 8 bases between the two germline ends. The CDR3 is 12 residues long. The V gene's germline CDR1 is SNHLY and CDR2 FYNNEI. The CDR3 region is CASRWTDTEAFF. The CDR3 DNA reads as TGTGCCAGCAGATGGACAGACACTGAAGCTTTCTTT.

In its sample, this clonotype was seen many times. This chain uses TRBV6-5 with TRBJ1-1; D gene ambiguous. The CDR3 extends over 15 amino acids. Germline assignment: CDR1 MNHEY and CDR2 SVGAGI. The V gene lost 2 bases and the J gene lost 6 bases, with 16 bases spanning the gap. The CDR3 spells CASSYHPGYRAEAFF. DNA for the CDR3: TGTGCCAGCAGTTACCACCCGGGGTATCGGGCTGAAGCTTTCTTT.

This clonotype was counted many times. V gene TRBV4-3 combines with J gene TRBJ2-1; 8 bases agree with TRBD2. Trimming took 0 bases from V and 5 from J; bases not matched to a gene: 9. The germline gives CDR1 LGHNA, CDR2 YSLEER. This CDR3 has 17 residues. This chain's CDR3 is CASSQEFTGGADNEQFF. In DNA form, the CDR3 reads TGCGCCAGCAGCCAAGAATTCACCGGGGGGGCGGACAATGAGCAGTTCTTC.

This clonotype came up many times. V usage is TRBV20-1 and J usage is TRBJ2-7; D unclear. V lost 1 base to trimming and J lost 2 bases, with 9 bases between them. Germline lookup yields CDR1 DFQATT and CDR2 SNEGSKA (reference sequence). The CDR3 is 13 residues long. This chain's CDR3 is CSARVYGTYEQYF. Written as DNA, the CDR3 is TGCAGTGCTAGAGTATACGGAACCTACGAGCAGTACTTC.

This clonotype was picked up many times. The rearrangement uses TRBV6-5 and TRBJ1-1; D may be TRBD1 (5 bases). Germline loops: CDR1 MNHEY, CDR2 SVGAGI. The ends were cut back, 0 bases at V and 2 bases at J, with 13 bases in the middle. The CDR3 spans 16 residues. In DNA form, the CDR3 reads TGTGCCAGCAGTTACTCGAGGGGTGGCTCTAACACTGAAGCTTTCTTT. Translated, it gives CASSYSRGGSNTEAFF.

V usage is TRBV20-1 and J usage is TRBJ2-7, with TRBD1 identical over 8 bases. With V trimmed by 6 bases and J by 4 bases, 11 bases remained unmatched. This CDR3 has 14 amino acids. Germline V CDR1 and CDR2: DFQATT, SNEGSKA (reference sequence). The CDR3 DNA reads TGCAGTGCCCCCGCCCGGGACAGGAGTTACGAGCAGTACTTC. Amino acids: CSAPARDRSYEQYF.

There are a few counts of this clonotype. The chain uses TRBV6-2 or TRBV6-3 and TRBJ2-7; D is undetermined. CDR1 and CDR2 (germline): MNHEY, SVGEGT. V was clipped by 4 bases and J by 3 bases, with 31 bases between them. This CDR3 spans 20 amino acids. As DNA, the CDR3 is TGTGCCAGCAGTTTAAGGATGGGAAGGGCCGGGCTGTCCCCCATCTACGAGCAGTACTTC. Protein: CASSLRMGRAGLSPIYEQYF.

This clonotype has a count of ten or more. This rearrangement joins TRBV4-1 to TRBJ2-7; 9 bases line up with TRBD2. Germline lookup yields CDR1 MGHRA and CDR2 YSYEKL. Unmatched junction bases numbered 7, after V lost 3 bases and J lost 7 bases. This CDR3 comprises 14 residues. The CDR3 DNA is TGCGCCAGCAGCCATCCAGGACTAGCGCGAGAGCAGTACTTC. Its protein is CASSHPGLAREQYF.

At least ten counts were recorded for this clonotype. The chain combines TRBV7-9 with TRBJ1-4; 9 bases line up with TRBD1. After removal of 5 bases from V and 8 bases from J, the junction contained 9 bases not matched to a gene. CDR3 length: 15 amino acids. Germline CDR1 SEHNR, CDR2 FQNEAQ (reference sequence). The CDR3 nucleotides are TGTGCCAGCAGCACCGTAGGACAGGGGCGAGAAAAACTGTTTTTT. Protein product: CASSTVGQGREKLFF.

This clonotype has a count of ten or more. J is TRBJ1-1 and V is TRBV7-9; 9 nucleotides agree with TRBD1. The CDR3 totals 15 residues. Germline-derived CDR1 and CDR2 are SEHNR and FQNEAQ (reference sequence). V was pared by 3 bases and J by 4 bases, with 6 bases of the junction left unmatched. The CDR3: CASSLGQGEGTEAFF. The DNA of the CDR3 is TGTGCCAGCAGCTTGGGACAGGGCGAGGGCACTGAAGCTTTCTTT.

In its sample, this clonotype was seen a few times. The rearrangement uses TRBV20-1 and TRBJ1-2; D gene uncertain. Germline CDR1 reads DFQATT; CDR2 reads SNEGSKA (reference sequence). V was pared by 8 bases and J by 6 bases, with 10 bases between. The CDR3 extends over 10 amino acids. Here the CDR3 DNA reads TGCAGTACGACTGGCAATGGCTACACCTTC. Translation: CSTTGNGYTF.

This clonotype was detected ten times or more. The rearrangement links TRBV14 to TRBJ2-3; D ambiguous. This CDR3 comprises 14 residues. V lost 0 bases to trimming and J lost 2 bases, with 6 bases between them. Germline CDR1 SGHDN, CDR2 FVKESK. The CDR3 nucleotides read TGTGCCAGCAGCCAAGACAGTTTCACAGATACGCAGTATTTT. Protein: CASSQDSFTDTQYF.

The V gene is TRBV7-3, the J gene TRBJ1-1, with a possible D match to TRBD1 (5 bases). The CDR3 runs 16 residues. V was trimmed by 3 bases and J by 5 bases, leaving 19 bases between them. Germline-derived CDR1 and CDR2 are SGHTA and FQGTGA. The CDR3 nucleotides are TGTGCCAGCAGCTTTTTAATTAAGGGGCGAGGAACTGAAGCTTTCTTT. Translation: CASSFLIKGRGTEAFF.

This clonotype came up many times. The rearrangement uses TRBV3-1 and TRBJ2-2; maybe TRBD1 (5 bases). CDR1 and CDR2 (germline): LGHDT, YNNKEL (reference sequence). V was cut by 4 bases and J by 0 bases, with 12 bases left in between. CDR3 length: 16 residues. The CDR3 bases are TGTGCCAGCAGCCCCCCCCAAGGGGCGAACACCGGGGAGCTGTTTTTT. As protein: CASSPPQGANTGELFF.

This clonotype was seen many times. The CDR3 nucleotides read TGTGCCAGCAGCTTAGGGCCGGGAGAGGGAGAGACCCAGTACTTC. Protein sequence: CASSLGPGEGETQYF. V usage is TRBV13 and J usage is TRBJ2-5; maybe TRBD2 (6 bases). Germline-derived CDR1 and CDR2 are PRHDT and FYEKMQ (reference sequence). The CDR3 loop spans 15 amino acids. Trimming cost V 0 bases and J 4 bases, with 12 bases left between them.

This clonotype has a count of ten or more. The CDR3 is CASSQVEGNTEAFF. The CDR3 DNA follows: TGCGCCAGCAGCCAAGTTGAGGGGAACACTGAAGCTTTCTTT. The V and J genes are TRBV4-3 and TRBJ1-1; no definite D call. CDR1 and CDR2 from the germline V gene are LGHNA and YSLEER. V shed 1 base and J shed 1 base, with 7 bases lying between them. CDR3 length: 14 residues.

This clonotype was seen only a few times. The chain employs TRBV27 and TRBJ2-2; D is unclear. Germline V CDR1 and CDR2: MNHEY, SMNVEV (reference sequence). The V end was cut by 5 bases, the J end by 5 bases, with 12 bases between. The CDR3 loop spans 14 amino acids. CDR3 coding DNA: TGTGCCAGCAGTGGGGATCCGAGGACCGGGGAGCTGTTTTTT. Translation: CASSGDPRTGELFF.

This clonotype showed up many times. The J gene is TRBJ2-2, the V gene TRBV11-2; 15 bases line up with TRBD2. The V gene end was trimmed by 4 bases and the J gene end by 6 bases; junction bases not matched to a gene: 3. Germline loops: CDR1 SGHAT, CDR2 FQNNGV. There are 16 residues in the CDR3. The DNA of the CDR3 is TGTGCCAGCAGCTCATGGACTAGCGGGAGGGCCGGGGAGCTGTTTTTT. Protein: CASSSWTSGRAGELFF.

A word on this clonotype: Just one base apart from a much larger clone, this may be a read error. The chain employs TRBV7-9 and TRBJ2-6; D not certain. The CDR3 has 15 amino acids. Germline values: CDR1 SEHNR, CDR2 FQNEAQ (reference sequence). CDR3 residues: CTSSLRRSGANVLTF. The CDR3, as DNA: TGTACCAGCAGCTTACGAAGATCTGGGGCCAACGTCCTGACTTTC.

This clonotype was seen at least ten times. The J gene is TRBJ1-1, the V gene TRBV12-3 or TRBV12-4; D gene ambiguous. This CDR3 contains 14 residues. Trimming removed 1 base at V and 5 bases at J, with 11 bases between. The CDR3 DNA reads TGTGCCAGCAGTTTAGTATCGAAAGGGACTGAAGCTTTCTTT. It specifies CASSLVSKGTEAFF.

This clonotype occurred many times. The rearrangement links TRBV4-3 to TRBJ2-1; weak D call: TRBD2 (6 bases). Germline V gene lookup returns CDR1 LGHNA and CDR2 YSLEER. CDR3 length: 14 amino acids. The ends were cut back, 6 bases at V and 4 bases at J, with 13 bases in the middle. The CDR3 loop is CASSRSGGYNEQFF. The CDR3, as DNA: TGCGCCAGCAGTAGATCCGGAGGGTACAATGAGCAGTTCTTC.

In its sample, this clonotype was seen a few times. The gene calls are TRBV6-2 or TRBV6-3 and TRBJ1-1, with 8 bases aligning to TRBD1. Germline lookup yields CDR1 MNHEY and CDR2 SVGEGT. Unmatched junction bases numbered 11, after V lost 5 bases and J lost 6 bases. CDR3 length: 15 amino acids. CDR3 nucleotide sequence: TGTGCCAGCAGTCCGACTTCAGGGGGCGGTTCTGAAGCTTTCTTT. Translated: CASSPTSGGGSEAFF.

The chain combines TRBV10-1 with TRBJ2-7; TRBD2 aligns across 10 bases. Trimming removed 1 base from V and 3 bases from J; junction bases left unmatched: 9. The CDR3 has 17 residues. Germline lookup yields CDR1 WNHNN and CDR2 SYGVQD (reference sequence). The CDR3 reads CASSEFLHSGGIYEQYF. The CDR3, as DNA: TGCGCCAGCAGTGAGTTCCTTCATAGCGGGGGGATCTACGAGCAGTACTTC.

This clonotype was seen at least ten times. V usage is TRBV10-2 and J usage is TRBJ1-6; 7 nucleotides agree with TRBD1. The V and J ends lost 2 bases and 8 bases, in that order; junction bases with no gene match: 9. Germline V gives CDR1 WSHSY, CDR2 SAAADI. The CDR3 length is 16 residues. CDR3 loop: CASSELAGGWDSPLHF. In DNA form, the CDR3 reads TGCGCCAGCAGTGAGCTGGCAGGGGGTTGGGATTCACCCCTCCACTTT.